This TCR beta chain was recovered during a study of somatic mutations in cytotoxic T cells in rheumatoid arthritis. The germline CDR1 and CDR2 sequences are MNHEY and SMNVEV (reference sequence). The CDR3 is 15 residues long. The V and J ends lost 5 bases and 6 bases, in that order; junction bases with no gene match: 9. Positive magnetic bead selection separated CD4+ and CD8+ cells, and flow cytometry confirmed purity. Here immunoSEQ multiplex PCR was the method, and the copy in TCRdb shows in-frame clones only, minus some. The profile shows 20,000 or so clones, about 81% of them singletons. The TCR sequence derives from an adult with rheumatoid arthritis. Sequencing was done on a sample of CD8+ T cells sorted from blood. This rearrangement joins TRBV27 to TRBJ2-7; 11 nucleotides match TRBD1. CDR3 DNA: TGTGCCAGCAGTCCCTCCGGGACAGGGGGGCCCGAGCAGTACTTC. This translates into CASSPSGTGGPEQYF.